This TCR beta chain is drawn from a study of blood T cell repertoires in COVID-19. The table lists this clone with a count of one. The CDR3 totals 14 residues. V was clipped by 2 bases and J by 4 bases, with 11 bases between them. Germline V gene lookup returns CDR1 MNHEY and CDR2 SVGAGI. Measured with immunoSEQ multiplex PCR; TCRdb has only the in-frame clones, and not every one. The table lists tens of thousands of clones, 70% to 90% of them singletons. This sequence joins TRBV6-5 and TRBJ1-2; D is perhaps TRBD1 (6 bases). This TCR came from a man between 60 and 70 years old with acute or convalescent COVID-19. Sequenced input: peripheral blood. CDR3 residues: CASSYTGTPYGYTF. CDR3 DNA: TGTGCCAGCAGTTACACAGGGACACCCTATGGCTACACCTTC.